The present T cell receptor beta chain was sequenced within a study of blood T cell repertoires in COVID-19. The germline V gene encodes CDR1 SGHTA and CDR2 FQGTGA. V lost 4 bases and J lost 1, with 13 bases in between. The CDR3 is 15 residues long. Sequenced by immunoSEQ multiplex PCR; TCRdb stores in-frame clones only, minus some. The sample includes hundreds of thousands of clones, 92% of them seen just once. Sequenced input: peripheral blood. The V gene is TRBV7-3, the J gene TRBJ1-1; D is perhaps TRBD1 (6 bases). The receptor was derived from a man aged 55 to 70 with COVID-19, enrolled during active disease. The CDR3 sequence: CASSSTGQTNTEAFF. CDR3 DNA: TGTGCCAGCAGCTCCACAGGACAGACGAACACTGAAGCTTTCTTT. Complete variable domain (other parts from reference TRBV7-3 and TRBJ1-1): GAGVSQTPSNKVTEKGKYVELRCDPISGHTALYWYRQSLGQGPEFLIYFQGTGAADDSGLPNDRFFAVRPEGSVSTLKIQRTERGDSAVYLCASSSTGQTNTEAFFGQGTRLTVV.